Listed here are 26 T cell receptor beta chains from one sample, sequenced in a study of T cell responses to AZD1222 COVID-19 vaccine. Method: immunoSEQ multiplex PCR; TCRdb's copy keeps in-frame clones and lacks some. The repertoire includes about 160,000 clones, 88% of them detected once, and approximately 5.7% sits in the top ten. Sample: peripheral blood, taken on day 0 of AZD1222 vaccination. The receptors stem from an adult in good health.

This clone was detected only a few times. CDR3 DNA sequence: TGTGCCAGCAGTTCCGACGACTCTGGGGCCAACGTCCTGACTTTC. It encodes CASSSDDSGANVLTF. V and J are TRBV6-5 and TRBJ2-6, with D unresolved. Germline V gives CDR1 MNHEY, CDR2 SVGAGI. The CDR3 is made up of 15 amino acids. V dropped 4 bases and J dropped 0 bases, with 7 bases sitting between them.

This clone occurred once. The rearrangement links TRBV9 to TRBJ2-2, with D perhaps assigned TRBD1 or TRBD2 (5 bases each). The germline V and J ends were trimmed by 4 bases and 2 bases, with 9 bases remaining between them. The CDR3 is made up of 14 amino acids. Germline V CDR1 and CDR2: SGDLS, YYNGEE. The CDR3 bases are TGTGCCAGCAGCAGGGACCTAAACACCGGGGAGCTGTTTTTT. Translated, it gives CASSRDLNTGELFF. Complete variable domain (other parts from reference TRBV9 and TRBJ2-2): DSGVTQTPKHLITATGQRVTLRCSPRSGDLSVYWYQQSLDQGLQFLIQYYNGEERAKGNILERFSAQQFPDLHSELNLSSLELGDSALYFCASSRDLNTGELFFGEGSRLTVL.

The chain employs TRBV27 and TRBJ1-1; D gene unclear. With 0 bases removed from V and 6 bases from J, the gap between germline ends came to 14 bases. Germline CDR1 and CDR2: MNHEY and SMNVEV (reference sequence). This CDR3 is 15 amino acids long. DNA for the CDR3: TGTGCCAGCAGTTTATCGTCGAACGGGAGGGCTGAAGCTTTCTTT. It encodes CASSLSSNGRAEAFF.

This chain connects TRBV4-2 to TRBJ1-5; D not resolved. CDR1 is LGHNA, CDR2 YNFKEQ, per germline. The CDR3 totals 15 residues. The V end lost 2 bases, the J end lost 6 bases, and 14 bases lay between the germline ends. CDR3 bases: TGTGCCAGCAGCCAACAAGTGCTGGGATCTCAGCCCCAGCATTTT. It yields the protein CASSQQVLGSQPQHF.

V usage is TRBV5-4 and J usage is TRBJ1-2; no definite D call. Germline V lookup: CDR1 SGHNT, CDR2 YYREEE (reference sequence). This CDR3 is 17 amino acids long. The V end was cut by 1 base, the J end by 0 bases, with 16 bases between. CDR3 residues: CASSLQSRTETNYGYTF. CDR3 coding DNA: TGTGCCAGCAGCTTGCAGTCACGGACGGAAACTAACTATGGCTACACCTTC.

This clone was seen a handful of times. The chain combines TRBV6-5 with TRBJ2-7; D not certain. Germline CDR1 reads MNHEY; CDR2 reads SVGAGI. The CDR3 covers 14 residues. Trimming took off 4 bases at V and 3 bases at J, with 13 bases between the two ends. CDR3 loop: CASSSPRWGYEQYF. The CDR3 DNA follows: TGTGCCAGCAGTTCGCCCCGCTGGGGCTACGAGCAGTACTTC.

The rearrangement links TRBV28 to TRBJ1-2; D not certain. In germline, CDR1 is MDHEN, CDR2 SYDVKM. The CDR3 spans 14 residues. V was clipped by 3 bases and J by 3 bases, with 11 bases between them. The DNA for the CDR3 is TGTGCCAGCAGTTTCTCGGGCAGTGACTATGGCTACACCTTC. It translates to CASSFSGSDYGYTF.

V usage is TRBV11-1 and J usage is TRBJ2-7; the D gene is possibly TRBD2 (5 bases). The V end was cut by 5 bases, the J end by 4 bases, with 12 bases between. Germline-derived CDR1 and CDR2 are SGHAT and FQDESV (reference sequence). This CDR3 has 13 residues. CDR3 bases: TGTGCCAGCAGCGCGAACCGGGATTACGAGCAGTACTTC. It is translated as CASSANRDYEQYF.

This clone has just a few counts. The V call is TRBV18, the J call TRBJ1-2, with D unresolved. This CDR3 has 13 residues. Trimming stripped 5 bases from V and 5 bases from J, with 12 bases between. The V gene's germline CDR1 is KGHSH and CDR2 LQKENI. The CDR3 region is CASSLGTVYGYTF. CDR3 bases: TGTGCCAGCTCATTAGGTACGGTATATGGCTACACCTTC. Full variable domain (outside the CDR3, taken from reference TRBV18 and TRBJ1-2): NAGVMQNPRHLVRRRGQEARLRCSPMKGHSHVYWYRQLPEEGLKFMVYLQKENIIDESGMPKERFSAEFPKEGPSILRIQQVVRGDSAAYFCASSLGTVYGYTFGSGTRLTVV.

The J gene is TRBJ1-2, the V gene TRBV2; D remains ambiguous. Trimming took 4 bases from V and 3 from J, leaving 21 bases between them. This CDR3 region has 17 residues. CDR1 is SNHLY, CDR2 FYNNEI, per germline. The CDR3 here is CASSAFPLIGEDYGYTF. The CDR3 DNA reads TGTGCCAGCAGTGCCTTCCCTCTTATCGGGGAAGACTATGGCTACACCTTC.

V and J are TRBV3-1 (or the pseudogene TRBV3-2) and TRBJ1-2; no clear D. V was pared by 4 bases and J by 9 bases, with 15 bases between. The germline CDR1 and CDR2 sequences are LGHDT and YNNKEL (reference sequence). This CDR3 spans 13 amino acids. CDR3 sequence reads: CASSPSLSSSYTF. CDR3 sequence (DNA): TGTGCCAGCAGCCCCTCCTTGTCCTCAAGCTACACCTTC.

CDR3 loop: CASSESRGETQYF. The CDR3 DNA is TGTGCCAGCAGTGAGTCCAGGGGGGAGACCCAGTACTTC. The chain carries TRBV6-1 and TRBJ2-5; 7 positions agree with TRBD1. The V gene end was trimmed by 3 bases and the J gene end by 5 bases; junction bases not matched to a gene: 3. Germline V gives CDR1 MNHNS, CDR2 SASEGT. This CDR3 spans 13 amino acids.

DNA of the CDR3: TGTGCCAGCAGCTCCAGGGGACCCGCCGGGGAGCTGTTTTTT. This codes for CASSSRGPAGELFF. The chain combines TRBV5-4 with TRBJ2-2; tentatively, D is TRBD1 (6 bases). V gave up 3 bases and J gave up 6 bases, with 12 bases separating them. The CDR3 runs to 14 residues. The germline CDR1 and CDR2 sequences are SGHNT and YYREEE (reference sequence). Full variable domain (remainder filled in from reference TRBV5-4 and TRBJ2-2): ETGVTQSPTHLIKTRGQQVTLRCSSQSGHNTVSWYQQALGQGPQFIFQYYREEENGRGNFPPRFSGLQFPNYSSELNVNALELDDSALYLCASSSRGPAGELFFGEGSRLTVL.

The gene calls are TRBV5-4 and TRBJ1-3, with TRBD1 identical over 7 bases. Per the germline V gene, CDR1 is SGHNT and CDR2 is YYREEE (reference sequence). CDR3 length: 17 amino acids. V trimming: 1 base; J trimming: 0 bases; junction bases outside the gene matches: 7. CDR3 region: CASSLPEQGSSGNTIYF. In DNA form, the CDR3 reads TGTGCCAGCAGCTTGCCGGAACAGGGGTCCTCTGGAAACACCATATATTTT.

V is TRBV3-1 (or the pseudogene TRBV3-2) and J is TRBJ1-1; D is perhaps TRBD1 (5 bases). V was clipped by 0 bases and J by 5 bases, with 13 bases between them. The CDR3 extends over 15 amino acids. CDR1 and CDR2 (germline): LGHDT, YNNKEL (reference sequence). The CDR3 DNA reads TGTGCCAGCAGCCAAGACGGCTACCGGGGGACTGAAGCTTTCTTT. Translating gives CASSQDGYRGTEAFF.

The chain links TRBV9 to TRBJ1-5, with D perhaps TRBD1 (6 bases). The CDR3 contains 16 residues. V was cut by 0 bases and J by 3 bases, with 13 bases left in between. CDR1 and CDR2 (germline): SGDLS, YYNGEE. The CDR3 sequence is CASSVGTGSTNQPQHF. The CDR3 DNA reads TGTGCCAGCAGCGTAGGAACAGGGTCGACCAATCAGCCCCAGCATTTT.

This chain joins TRBV28 and TRBJ1-2; perhaps TRBD1 as D (5 bases). The CDR3 covers 14 residues. V shed 5 bases and J shed 4 bases, with 14 bases lying between them. CDR1 MDHEN and CDR2 SYDVKM come from the germline V gene. This chain's CDR3 is CASSPQGPLYGYTF. CDR3 DNA: TGTGCCAGCAGTCCCCAGGGACCACTCTATGGCTACACCTTC.

Here the CDR3 reads CASSVGTDTGEQYF. The CDR3 region has the DNA TGTGCCAGCAGCGTTGGGACTGATACGGGCGAGCAGTACTTC. The V and J genes are TRBV9 and TRBJ2-7; TRBD2 might be the D (6 bases). This CDR3 region has 14 residues. CDR1 SGDLS and CDR2 YYNGEE come from the germline V gene. V was pared by 2 bases and J by 6 bases, with 15 bases between.

This sequence joins TRBV6-5 and TRBJ1-5; 7 positions agree with TRBD1. The J segment lost 6 bases and the V segment lost 0 bases, leaving 5 bases of the junction unmatched. This CDR3 comprises 15 residues. CDR1 and CDR2 (germline): MNHEY, SVGAGI. For the CDR3, the DNA is TGTGCCAGCAGTTACTCCCGGACAGGTCCTCAGCCCCAGCATTTT. Translating gives CASSYSRTGPQPQHF.

V is TRBV15 and J is TRBJ2-1; tentative D call: TRBD1 (6 bases). This CDR3 has 15 residues. The V and J ends lost 9 bases and 9 bases respectively, with 24 bases between them. Looked up from germline, CDR1 is LNHNV and CDR2 is YYDKDF (reference sequence). The CDR3 DNA reads as TGTGCCACTCGACCGATGGGGACATCCCACGGTGAGCAGTTCTTC. Amino acids: CATRPMGTSHGEQFF. The full variable domain, with the rest looked up from reference TRBV15 and TRBJ2-1, is DAMVIQNPRYQVTQFGKPVTLSCSQTLNHNVMYWYQQKSSQAPKLLFHYYDKDFNNEADTPDNFQSRRPNTSFCFLDIRSPGLGDTAMYLCATRPMGTSHGEQFFGPGTRLTVL.

This chain uses TRBV5-6 with TRBJ1-2, with D possibly TRBD1 on 5 matching bases. Trimming removed 0 bases from V and 3 bases from J, with 15 bases in between. The CDR3 consists of 16 residues. The germline V gene encodes CDR1 SGHDT and CDR2 YYEEEE. The CDR3 nucleotides read TGTGCCAGCAGCTTGGAGACAGCCCTGAGGGACTATGGCTACACCTTC. Its protein is CASSLETALRDYGYTF.

The CDR3 nucleotides read TGCGCCAGCAGCTTGACGGGACAGATGAACACTGAAGCTTTCTTT. Residues: CASSLTGQMNTEAFF. This chain uses TRBV5-1 with TRBJ1-1, with TRBD1 identical over 7 bases. CDR3 length: 15 residues. The ends lost 1 base at V and 0 bases at J; junction bases unmatched: 3. Germline V CDR1 and CDR2: SGHRS, YFSETQ. The whole variable domain, remainder taken from reference TRBV5-1 and TRBJ1-1, is KAGVTQTPRYLIKTRGQQVTLSCSPISGHRSVSWYQQTPGQGLQFLFEYFSETQRNKGNFPGRFSGRQFSNSRSEMNVSTLELGDSALYLCASSLTGQMNTEAFFGQGTRLTVV.

The rearrangement uses TRBV5-1 and TRBJ2-1, with 9 bases fitting TRBD2. Per germline, CDR1 SGHRS and CDR2 YFSETQ. The CDR3 sequence is 15 residues long. With V trimmed by 4 bases and J by 4 bases, 6 bases remained unmatched. The CDR3 is CASSAGGAIYNEQFF. CDR3 in DNA: TGCGCCAGCAGCGCGGGGGGGGCAATTTACAATGAGCAGTTCTTC.

This chain links TRBV28 with TRBJ1-5; perhaps TRBD1 as D (6 bases). Germline V gives CDR1 MDHEN, CDR2 SYDVKM. The CDR3 consists of 15 residues. Trimming took off 7 bases at V and 3 bases at J, with 16 bases between the two ends. The CDR3 is CASNLGQIFNQPQHF. CDR3 sequence (DNA): TGTGCCAGCAACCTCGGACAGATCTTCAATCAGCCCCAGCATTTT.

The rearrangement links TRBV7-9 to TRBJ1-2; perhaps TRBD1 as D (5 bases). The length of the CDR3 is 16 residues. The germline CDR1 and CDR2 sequences are SEHNR and FQNEAQ (reference sequence). The V gene lost 5 bases and the J gene lost 4 bases, with 20 bases spanning the gap. Written as DNA, the CDR3 is TGTGCCAGCAGCCCCGAGGGGCTCCCCCGAGGCTATGGCTACACCTTC. Its translation is CASSPEGLPRGYGYTF.

The chain recombines TRBV6-4 with TRBJ2-2; a possible D gene is TRBD2 (5 bases). The germline CDR1 and CDR2 sequences are MRHNA and SNTAGT. Trimming removed 4 bases at V and 2 bases at J, with 5 bases between. This CDR3 region has 13 residues. The CDR3 nucleotides read TGTGCCAGCAGTGGGACTAACACCGGGGAGCTGTTTTTT. It encodes CASSGTNTGELFF.